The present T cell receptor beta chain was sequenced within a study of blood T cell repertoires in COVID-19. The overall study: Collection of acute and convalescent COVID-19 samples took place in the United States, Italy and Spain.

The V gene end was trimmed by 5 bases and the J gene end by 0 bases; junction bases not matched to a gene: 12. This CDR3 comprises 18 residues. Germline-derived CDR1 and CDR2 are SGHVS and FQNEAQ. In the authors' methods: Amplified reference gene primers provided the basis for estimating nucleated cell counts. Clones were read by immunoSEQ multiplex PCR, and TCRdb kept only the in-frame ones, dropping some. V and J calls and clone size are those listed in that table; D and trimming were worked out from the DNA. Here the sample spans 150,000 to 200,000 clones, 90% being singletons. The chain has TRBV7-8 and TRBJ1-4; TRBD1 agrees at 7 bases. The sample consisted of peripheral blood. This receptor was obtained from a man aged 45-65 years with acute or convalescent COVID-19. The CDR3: CASSQDRLVRATNEKLFF. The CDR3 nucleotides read TGTGCCAGCAGCCAGGACAGGCTGGTACGTGCAACTAATGAAAAACTGTTTTTT.